This entry features one TCR beta chain sequence. The antigen is undetermined. This entry is derived from a study of cytomegalovirus exposure and HLA in healthy donors. Across the whole study: Earlier, 180 million or so T cells were analyzed, and 117 million unique TCR beta sequences were found among them.

This PCR relied on a set of 60 Vbeta primers and 13 Jbeta primers. The repertoire was sequenced with immunoSEQ multiplex PCR; TCRdb's copy has only in-frame clones and lacks some. The data contain some 180,000 clones, about 77% of them singletons. Study findings and constraints: On later analysis, the bulk of CMV-associated TCR beta chains appeared to be HLA-restricted. Analysis was carried out at a later point, and it linked a missense DCLRE1C variant to TCR beta V- and J-gene trimming.

The sequence came from a female donor in good health and CMV-seronegative. Sequencing was done on a sample of PBMCs.

CDR3 DNA sequence: TGTGCCAGCAGCTTAGGGACAGGGGATGGCTACACCTTC. Its translation: CASSLGTGDGYTF. V is TRBV7-9 and J is TRBJ1-2; 9 bases align to TRBD1. V shed 1 base, J shed 6 bases, and the junction held 0 bases outside the gene matches. In germline, CDR1 is SEHNR, CDR2 FQNEAQ (reference sequence). There are 13 residues in the CDR3.